The 17 T cell receptor beta chains below all came from one sample that was sequenced in a study of control samples from healthy donors and cancer patients (dated by TCRdb to the early 2020s). Libraries were built with the immunoSEQ multiplex PCR assay. As stored in TCRdb, this immuneACCESS dataset retains in-frame rearrangements with V and J assigned. A fraction of the clones does not appear; measured against another copy, unresolved V genes explain less than half of the discrepancy, and the remainder lacks a known reason. The table for this sample lists around 96,000 clones; approximately 95% of them were counted only once. Of the sample, 8% falls within the top ten clones. The sample taken for sequencing was blood. All receptors come from a young man in good health.

The J gene is TRBJ2-7, the V gene TRBV6-5; 7 bases fit TRBD1. The CDR3 spans 15 residues. Germline CDR1 is MNHEY and CDR2 is SVGAGI. V trimming: 0 bases; J trimming: 5 bases; junction bases outside the gene matches: 7. The CDR3 loop is CASSYSGDRADEQYF. The DNA for the CDR3 is TGTGCCAGCAGTTACTCTGGAGACAGGGCGGACGAGCAGTACTTC.

The rearrangement uses TRBV6-2 or TRBV6-3 and TRBJ1-5; D remains ambiguous. Looked up from germline, CDR1 is MNHEY and CDR2 is SVGEGT. The ends were cut back, 4 bases at V and 1 base at J, with 17 bases in the middle. The CDR3 contains 17 residues. The DNA for the CDR3 is TGTGCCAGCAGTTTCGGCCGGGCCCTTCGGAGCAATCAGCCCCAGCATTTT. Translation: CASSFGRALRSNQPQHF.

This sequence joins TRBV7-9 and TRBJ2-1, with 8 bases aligning to TRBD2. V dropped 1 base and J dropped 8; count of bases not matched to a gene: 7. The CDR3 loop spans 15 amino acids. Germline V gene data show CDR1 as SEHNR and CDR2 as FQNEAQ (reference sequence). The CDR3 DNA follows: TGTGCCAGCAGCTTAGAAGCGGGAGTACCCCATGAGCAGTTCTTC. Translated: CASSLEAGVPHEQFF.

This sequence joins TRBV4-3 and TRBJ2-7, with 14 positions matching TRBD2. The CDR3 contains 16 residues. Germline CDR1 is LGHNA and CDR2 is YSLEER. J gave up 8 bases and V 0 bases, and 6 bases lay outside the gene matches. CDR3 amino acids: CASSQDRGTSGSKQYF. The CDR3 DNA reads as TGCGCCAGCAGCCAAGATAGAGGGACTAGCGGGAGCAAGCAGTACTTC.

The chain combines TRBV3-1 (or the pseudogene TRBV3-2) with TRBJ2-4, with TRBD2 matching 8 bases. Trimming removed 1 base from V and 8 bases from J; junction bases left unmatched: 4. The CDR3 is 14 residues long. Germline V lookup: CDR1 LGHDT, CDR2 YNNKEL (reference sequence). CDR3 sequence reads: CASSQAGGMDIQYF. The CDR3 region has the DNA TGTGCCAGCAGCCAAGCGGGGGGGATGGACATTCAGTACTTC.

This clone was seen a few times. J is TRBJ1-2 and V is TRBV7-9, with D unclear. The germline V and J ends were trimmed by 5 bases and 4 bases, with 11 bases remaining between them. CDR3 length: 13 residues. From germline, CDR1 is SEHNR and CDR2 FQNEAQ (reference sequence). The CDR3 DNA is TGTGCCAGCAGCCTTGGTCCTACCTATGGCTACACCTTC. Translation: CASSLGPTYGYTF.

V gene TRBV4-2 combines with J gene TRBJ2-1; 11 nucleotides agree with TRBD2. The CDR3 runs 15 residues. V lost 0 bases to trimming and J lost 8 bases; unmatched junction nucleotides: 3. CDR1 and CDR2 (germline): LGHNA, YNFKEQ. The chain's CDR3 is CASSQETSGSDEQFF. The CDR3 nucleotides are TGTGCCAGCAGCCAAGAAACTAGCGGGAGTGATGAGCAGTTCTTC.

This chain uses TRBV13 with TRBJ2-7; D possibly corresponds to TRBD1 (5 bases). Trimming removed 4 bases from V and 0 bases from J, with 13 bases in between. Germline V gene data show CDR1 as PRHDT and CDR2 as FYEKMQ (reference sequence). The CDR3 length is 15 residues. CDR3 amino acids: CASSSQGYRSYEQYF. Written as DNA, the CDR3 is TGTGCCAGCAGCTCTCAGGGATACCGCTCCTACGAGCAGTACTTC.

The chain is built from TRBV6-2 or TRBV6-3 and TRBJ1-2; no definite D call. V gave up 4 bases and J gave up 0 bases, with 6 bases separating them. Germline CDR1 is MNHEY and CDR2 is SVGEGT. This CDR3 spans 13 amino acids. Here the CDR3 reads CASSFPPNYGYTF. The CDR3 bases are TGTGCCAGCAGTTTCCCTCCTAACTATGGCTACACCTTC.

The chain links TRBV5-1 to TRBJ2-7, with D possibly matching TRBD2 (5 bases). The CDR3 is 14 amino acids. Trimming took off 3 bases at V and 3 bases at J, with 13 bases between the two ends. Germline V gene data show CDR1 as SGHRS and CDR2 as YFSETQ. CDR3 bases: TGCGCCAGCAGCTGGACGGACTCATACTACGAGCAGTACTTC. Translation: CASSWTDSYYEQYF.

The V call is TRBV4-3, the J call TRBJ2-7; D remains unclear. The germline CDR1 and CDR2 sequences are LGHNA and YSLEER. This CDR3 spans 13 amino acids. Trimming left V 1 base short and J 3 bases short, with 7 bases between. The CDR3 protein is CASSQAGLYEQYF. DNA for the CDR3: TGCGCCAGCAGCCAAGCGGGTCTCTACGAGCAGTACTTC.

This rearrangement joins TRBV5-1 to TRBJ1-2; no definite D call. The CDR3 sequence is 14 residues long. Trimming stripped 0 bases from V and 4 bases from J, with 10 bases between. The germline V gene encodes CDR1 SGHRS and CDR2 YFSETQ. The CDR3 bases are TGCGCCAGCAGCTTGGCCGAGGGTTTCTATGGCTACACCTTC. The encoded protein is CASSLAEGFYGYTF.

This clone was seen just once. The rearrangement joins TRBV7-8 to TRBJ2-1; possible D gene TRBD2, 6 bases. Germline CDR1 SGHVS, CDR2 FQNEAQ. The CDR3 has 13 residues. V dropped 1 base and J dropped 9 bases, with 10 bases sitting between them. The CDR3 reads CASSLVGGGEQFF. The CDR3 DNA reads as TGTGCCAGCAGCTTAGTCGGGGGAGGTGAGCAGTTCTTC.

V usage is TRBV13 and J usage is TRBJ1-4; D remains ambiguous. The CDR3 spans 14 residues. The V and J ends lost 0 bases and 5 bases respectively, with 7 bases between them. Germline values: CDR1 PRHDT, CDR2 FYEKMQ (reference sequence). CDR3 amino acids: CASSLGAINEKLFF. The CDR3 DNA sequence: TGTGCCAGCAGCTTAGGGGCGATCAATGAAAAACTGTTTTTT. Variable domain in full (rest from reference TRBV13 and TRBJ1-4): AAGVIQSPRHLIKEKRETATLKCYPIPRHDTVYWYQQGPGQDPQFLISFYEKMQSDKGSIPDRFSAQQFSDYHSELNMSSLELGDSALYFCASSLGAINEKLFFGSGTQLSVL.

This sequence joins TRBV4-1 and TRBJ2-2; D is uncertain. Looked up from germline, CDR1 is MGHRA and CDR2 is YSYEKL. The CDR3 is 14 amino acids. Deletions cut 4 bases from V and 2 bases from J, with 8 bases between. The chain's CDR3 is CASSRSLNTGELFF. The CDR3 DNA reads TGCGCCAGCAGCCGGTCCCTCAACACCGGGGAGCTGTTTTTT.

The rearrangement joins TRBV29-1 to TRBJ1-1; D unresolved. The CDR3 has 12 amino acids. Germline assignment: CDR1 SQVTM and CDR2 ANQGSEA. V shed 3 bases and J shed 0 bases, with 5 bases lying between them. The CDR3 reads CSVDGLNTEAFF. CDR3 in DNA: TGCAGCGTTGATGGGTTGAACACTGAAGCTTTCTTT.

V is TRBV11-2 and J is TRBJ2-2; no clear D. The CDR3 totals 15 residues. Germline lookup yields CDR1 SGHAT and CDR2 FQNNGV. The V gene lost 3 bases and the J gene lost 2 bases, with 10 bases spanning the gap. For the CDR3, the DNA is TGTGCCAGCAGCTTTGGTCCGGCTAACACCGGGGAGCTGTTTTTT. Encoded protein: CASSFGPANTGELFF.